This T cell receptor (beta chain) emerged from a study of cytomegalovirus exposure and HLA in healthy donors. Background on the study: Among several hundred genotyped donors, approximately 80% fell in the Caucasian-associated ancestry cluster. Findings and caveats of the study: The study flagged approximately 180 TCR beta chains as cytomegalovirus-associated. Roughly uniform sequencing depth across donors was assumed, possibly incorrectly. Across donors, most TCRs were seen rarely, yet some public ones were widespread.

The germline CDR1 and CDR2 sequences are MDHEN and SYDVKM. The ends were cut back, 4 bases at V and 4 bases at J, with 7 bases in the middle. The CDR3 has 13 residues. About this clone: Its antigen is unidentified.

With 60 Vbeta and 13 Jbeta primers, the PCR was carried out. Profiled with immunoSEQ multiplex PCR; TCRdb holds only in-frame clones, not every one. This table holds about 59,000 clones, more than 70% found once. Sample: PBMCs. This sequence originates from a man under 40 in good health and CMV-seropositive. The chain links TRBV28 to TRBJ1-4; perhaps TRBD1 as D (5 bases). CDR3 in DNA: TGTGCCAGCAGTTCAGGGTTTAATGAAAAACTGTTTTTT. Its protein product is CASSSGFNEKLFF.